Below are 18 T cell receptor beta chains sequenced from a single sample in a study of neurological immune-mediated disorders. Via MiXCR, TCRdb re-called the 5' RACE reads, giving one row per CDR3 protein. The sample has about 38,000 distinct CDR3 sequences; under 14% are singletons. Sequenced: CD4+ T cells from blood. Receptors originate from a woman aged 25 to 39 with HTLV-1-associated myelopathy (HAM/TSP).

This clonotype was observed many times. The gene calls are TRBV6-5 and TRBJ2-7; no definite D call. V was cut by 10 bases and J by 2 bases, with 36 bases left in between. Germline CDR1 reads MNHEY; CDR2 reads SVGAGI. This CDR3 is built from 20 residues. The CDR3 DNA is TGTGCCACCCCTGTGTCCCCAGGCAGTATCATCCGGGTGACCCCCTACGAGCAGTACTTC. It is translated as CATPVSPGSIIRVTPYEQYF.

The table lists this clonotype with many counts. The V call is TRBV7-9, the J call TRBJ1-1; 7 bases fit TRBD1. Unmatched junction bases numbered 9, after V lost 5 bases and J lost 6 bases. This CDR3 has 14 amino acids. CDR1 is SEHNR and CDR2 is FQNEAQ in the germline V gene (reference sequence). CDR3 protein: CASSNRQGSAEAFF. In nucleotides, the CDR3 is TGTGCCAGCAGCAATAGACAGGGCTCCGCTGAAGCTTTCTTT.

This clonotype was counted many times. This chain joins TRBV20-1 and TRBJ1-2, with 12 bases identical to TRBD1. In germline, CDR1 is DFQATT, CDR2 SNEGSKA (reference sequence). This CDR3 has 14 amino acids. The V and J ends lost 1 base and 5 bases, in that order; junction bases with no gene match: 2. The DNA of the CDR3 is TGCAGTGCTAGAGGGGACAGGGGGCGTTATGGCTACACCTTC. Translating gives CSARGDRGRYGYTF.

This clonotype has a count of ten or more. This chain links TRBV29-1 with TRBJ1-1; D perhaps matches TRBD1 (5 bases). The CDR3 consists of 12 residues. Trimming took 5 bases from V and 4 from J, leaving 11 bases between them. CDR1 and CDR2 (germline): SQVTM, ANQGSEA. The CDR3 is CSVRRAGTEAFF. The CDR3 DNA is TGCAGCGTTCGCAGGGCTGGCACTGAAGCTTTCTTT.

This clonotype was recorded many times. The chain has TRBV10-3 and TRBJ2-7; D is possibly TRBD1 (6 bases). Per the germline V gene, CDR1 is ENHRY and CDR2 is SYGVKD. The V and J ends lost 2 bases and 5 bases respectively, with 16 bases between them. This CDR3 is 15 amino acids long. The CDR3 spells CAISEIRQATDEQYF. The CDR3 DNA follows: TGTGCCATCAGTGAGATAAGACAGGCGACGGACGAGCAGTACTTC.

This clonotype appeared many times. This chain uses TRBV6-5 with TRBJ2-3; possible D gene TRBD1, 6 bases. Germline V gene lookup returns CDR1 MNHEY and CDR2 SVGAGI. The CDR3 spans 18 residues. The V and J ends lost 0 bases and 2 bases respectively, with 18 bases between them. CDR3 loop: CASSYSPAGTRSTDTQYF. The CDR3 region has the DNA TGTGCCAGCAGTTACTCCCCGGCCGGGACACGATCCACAGATACGCAGTATTTT.

This clonotype was seen ten or more times. The V and J genes are TRBV6-1 and TRBJ2-1; TRBD2 might be the D (5 bases). Germline CDR1 and CDR2: MNHNS and SASEGT. The CDR3 has 13 amino acids. Trimming removed 3 bases from V and 9 bases from J, with 12 bases in between. This chain's CDR3 is CASSEVLVGEQFF. The CDR3 nucleotides read TGTGCCAGCAGTGAGGTACTAGTTGGTGAGCAGTTCTTC.

A single count supports this clonotype. V and J are TRBV20-1 and TRBJ1-4; D unresolved. Trimming stripped 1 base from V and 8 bases from J, with 11 bases between. CDR1 and CDR2 from the germline V gene are DFQATT and SNEGSKA (reference sequence). This CDR3 region has 13 residues. The CDR3 DNA reads as TGCAGTGCTAGAGCAAGTACCAGGGAAAAACTGTTTTTT. Translating it yields CSARASTREKLFF.

There are many counts of this clonotype. The V and J genes are TRBV5-6 and TRBJ2-2, with a possible D match to TRBD2 (5 bases). V lost 0 bases, J lost 6 bases, and 12 bases lay in between. The CDR3 has 15 residues. Germline assignment: CDR1 SGHDT and CDR2 YYEEEE. The chain's CDR3 is CASSLDYRGSGELFF. CDR3 nucleotide sequence: TGTGCCAGCAGCTTGGACTACAGAGGGTCCGGGGAGCTGTTTTTT.

Ten or more counts support this clonotype. This chain uses TRBV5-1 with TRBJ1-2; possibly TRBD1 for D (6 bases). V dropped 3 bases and J dropped 4 bases, with 19 bases sitting between them. Germline lookup yields CDR1 SGHRS and CDR2 YFSETQ. This CDR3 comprises 16 residues. The CDR3 here is CASSWEIQGGLYGYTF. Here the CDR3 DNA reads TGCGCCAGCAGCTGGGAAATACAGGGAGGACTCTATGGCTACACCTTC.

In its sample, this clonotype ranks as medium-sized (0.01 to 0.1%). This chain joins TRBV5-6 and TRBJ1-1; D gene unclear. With 6 bases removed from V and 4 bases from J, the gap between germline ends came to 13 bases. The germline gives CDR1 SGHDT, CDR2 YYEEEE. This CDR3 is 13 amino acids long. CDR3: CASTMMGVTEAFF. The CDR3 DNA follows: TGTGCCAGCACAATGATGGGAGTCACTGAAGCTTTCTTT. The full variable domain, its missing parts supplied by reference TRBV5-6 and TRBJ1-1, is DAGVTQSPTHLIKTRGQQVTLRCSPKSGHDTVSWYQQALGQGPQFIFQYYEEEERQRGNFPDRFSGHQFPNYSSELNVNALLLGDSALYLCASTMMGVTEAFFGQGTRLTVV.

The sample holds one count of this clonotype. The chain is built from TRBV18 and TRBJ2-7; no firm D call. Germline assignment: CDR1 KGHSH and CDR2 LQKENI. The length of the CDR3 is 15 residues. Trimming removed 4 bases from V and 7 bases from J, with 20 bases in between. CDR3: CASSRQERAGVEQYF. The DNA for the CDR3 is TGTGCCAGCTCACGCCAGGAAAGGGCAGGTGTGGAGCAGTACTTC.

This clonotype occurred many times. The chain joins TRBV11-2 to TRBJ1-1; D is unclear. The V gene's germline CDR1 is SGHAT and CDR2 FQNNGV. The CDR3 consists of 12 residues. Trimming cost V 4 bases and J 10 bases, with 13 bases left between them. The CDR3 nucleotides read TGTGCCAGCAGCTCCATGCGGGTAGGAGCTTTCTTT. This gives the protein CASSSMRVGAFF.

This clonotype showed up many times. This rearrangement joins TRBV6-2 or TRBV6-3 to TRBJ1-1, with TRBD1 matching 7 bases. V lost 4 bases and J lost 3; bases outside the gene matches: 5. Germline CDR1 and CDR2: MNHEY and SVGEGT. The CDR3 consists of 14 residues. CDR3 coding DNA: TGTGCCAGCAGTTTACAGGGGTACCACACTGAAGCTTTCTTT. Protein: CASSLQGYHTEAFF.

This clonotype has at least ten counts. One end of the junction varies from germline; a read error may be responsible. The chain's CDR3 is CASSLGRTSGNTIYF. DNA of the CDR3: TGCGCCAGCAGTTTGGGACGGACCTCTGGAAACACCATATATTTT. V usage is TRBV5-1 and J usage is TRBJ1-3; TRBD1 is a possible D gene (5 bases). The V gene's germline CDR1 is SGHRS and CDR2 YFSETQ. This CDR3 has 15 amino acids.

Many counts were recorded for this clonotype. The gene calls are TRBV6-5 and TRBJ1-1, with 12 bases fitting TRBD1. Germline CDR1 reads MNHEY; CDR2 reads SVGAGI. There are 15 residues in the CDR3. The V gene end was trimmed by 5 bases and the J gene end by 2 bases; junction bases not matched to a gene: 3. The CDR3 reads CASSGTGGTNTEAFF. The CDR3 nucleotides are TGTGCCAGCAGTGGGACAGGGGGCACCAACACTGAAGCTTTCTTT.

This clonotype was seen many times. The V call is TRBV20-1, the J call TRBJ1-2; D remains unclear. With 3 bases removed from V and 7 bases from J, the gap between germline ends came to 18 bases. The CDR3 sequence is 14 residues long. Per germline, CDR1 DFQATT and CDR2 SNEGSKA (reference sequence). DNA for the CDR3: TGCAGTGCTAGCAGTTCTATGGGTAGTGGTGGCTACACCTTC. Translation gives CSASSSMGSGGYTF.

This clonotype has ten or more counts. The rearrangement joins TRBV5-1 to TRBJ1-3; 8 bases map to TRBD1. This CDR3 contains 14 residues. The trim removed 3 bases at V and 2 bases at J, leaving 1 base unmatched. Germline V gives CDR1 SGHRS, CDR2 YFSETQ. The CDR3 region is CASSWTGTGNTIYF. As DNA, the CDR3 is TGCGCCAGCAGCTGGACAGGGACTGGAAACACCATATATTTT.